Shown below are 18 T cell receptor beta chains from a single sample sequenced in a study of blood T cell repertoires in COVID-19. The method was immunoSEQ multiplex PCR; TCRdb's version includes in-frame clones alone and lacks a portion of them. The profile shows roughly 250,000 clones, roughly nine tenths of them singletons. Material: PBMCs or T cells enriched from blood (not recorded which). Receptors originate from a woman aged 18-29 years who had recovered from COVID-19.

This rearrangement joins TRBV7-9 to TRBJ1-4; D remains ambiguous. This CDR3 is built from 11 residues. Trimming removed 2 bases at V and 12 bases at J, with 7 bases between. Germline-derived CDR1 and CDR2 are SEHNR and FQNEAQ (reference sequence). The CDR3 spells CASSLRFELFF. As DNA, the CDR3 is TGTGCCAGCAGCTTACGGTTTGAACTGTTTTTT.

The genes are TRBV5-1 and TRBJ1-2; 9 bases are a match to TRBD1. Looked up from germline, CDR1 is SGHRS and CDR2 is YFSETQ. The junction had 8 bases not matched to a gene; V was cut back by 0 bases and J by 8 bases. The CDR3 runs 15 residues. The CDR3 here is CASSLGTLDRGGYTF. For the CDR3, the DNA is TGCGCCAGCAGCTTGGGGACTCTGGACAGGGGAGGCTACACCTTC. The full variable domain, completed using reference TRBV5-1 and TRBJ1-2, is KAGVTQTPRYLIKTRGQQVTLSCSPISGHRSVSWYQQTPGQGLQFLFEYFSETQRNKGNFPGRFSGRQFSNSRSEMNVSTLELGDSALYLCASSLGTLDRGGYTFGSGTRLTVV.

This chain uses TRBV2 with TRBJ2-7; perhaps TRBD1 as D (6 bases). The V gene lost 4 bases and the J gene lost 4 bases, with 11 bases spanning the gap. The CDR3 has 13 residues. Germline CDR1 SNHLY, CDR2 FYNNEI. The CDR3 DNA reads TGTGCCAGCAGTGGGAACAGGGTTTACGAGCAGTACTTC. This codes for CASSGNRVYEQYF.

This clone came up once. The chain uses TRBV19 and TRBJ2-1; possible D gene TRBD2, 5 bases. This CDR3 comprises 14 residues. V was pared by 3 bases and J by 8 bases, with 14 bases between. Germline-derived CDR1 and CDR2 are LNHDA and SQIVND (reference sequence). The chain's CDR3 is CASSIGDNEDEQFF. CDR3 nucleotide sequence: TGTGCCAGTAGTATCGGGGATAACGAAGATGAGCAGTTCTTC. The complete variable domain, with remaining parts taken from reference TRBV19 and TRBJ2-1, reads DGGITQSPKYLFRKEGQNVTLSCEQNLNHDAMYWYRQDPGQGLRLIYYSQIVNDFQKGDIAEGYSVSREKKESFPLTVTSAQKNPTAFYLCASSIGDNEDEQFFGPGTRLTVL.

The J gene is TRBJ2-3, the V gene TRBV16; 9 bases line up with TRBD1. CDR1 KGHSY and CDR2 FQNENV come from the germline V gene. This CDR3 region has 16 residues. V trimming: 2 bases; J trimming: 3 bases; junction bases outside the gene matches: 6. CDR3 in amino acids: CASSQIGTGSTDTQYF. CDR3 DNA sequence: TGTGCCAGCAGCCAAATCGGGACAGGGAGTACAGATACGCAGTATTTT.

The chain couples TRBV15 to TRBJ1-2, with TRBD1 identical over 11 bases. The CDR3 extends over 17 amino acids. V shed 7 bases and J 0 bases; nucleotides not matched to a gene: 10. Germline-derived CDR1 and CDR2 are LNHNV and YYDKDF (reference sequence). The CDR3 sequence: CATTERDRGDPNYGYTF. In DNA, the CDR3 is TGTGCCACCACCGAGAGGGACAGGGGGGATCCTAACTATGGCTACACCTTC. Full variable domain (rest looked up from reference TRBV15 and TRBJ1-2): DAMVIQNPRYQVTQFGKPVTLSCSQTLNHNVMYWYQQKSSQAPKLLFHYYDKDFNNEADTPDNFQSRRPNTSFCFLDIRSPGLGDTAMYLCATTERDRGDPNYGYTFGSGTRLTVV.

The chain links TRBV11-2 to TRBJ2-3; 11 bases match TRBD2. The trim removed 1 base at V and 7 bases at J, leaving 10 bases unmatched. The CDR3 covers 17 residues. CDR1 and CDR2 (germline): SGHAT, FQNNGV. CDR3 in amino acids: CASSLASGGIRSHTQYF. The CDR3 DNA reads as TGTGCCAGCAGCTTAGCTAGCGGGGGGATTCGCTCCCATACGCAGTATTTT.

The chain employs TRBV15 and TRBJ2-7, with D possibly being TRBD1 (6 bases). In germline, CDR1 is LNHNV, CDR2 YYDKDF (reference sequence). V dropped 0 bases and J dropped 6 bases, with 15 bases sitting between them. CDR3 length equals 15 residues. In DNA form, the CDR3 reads TGTGCCACCAGCAGAGATCTTGGGGAAGGGGGCGAGCAGTACTTC. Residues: CATSRDLGEGGEQYF.

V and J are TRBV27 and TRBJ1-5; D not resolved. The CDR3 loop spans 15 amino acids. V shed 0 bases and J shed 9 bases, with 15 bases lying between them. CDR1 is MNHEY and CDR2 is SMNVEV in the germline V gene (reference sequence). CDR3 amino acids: CASSLSMMPQVPQHF. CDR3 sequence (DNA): TGTGCCAGCAGTTTATCTATGATGCCGCAGGTGCCCCAGCATTTT.

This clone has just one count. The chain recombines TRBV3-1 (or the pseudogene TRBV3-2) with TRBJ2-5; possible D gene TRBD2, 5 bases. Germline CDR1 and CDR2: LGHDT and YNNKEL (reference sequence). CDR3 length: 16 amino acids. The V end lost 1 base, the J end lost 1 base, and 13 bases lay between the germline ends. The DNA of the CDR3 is TGTGCCAGCAGCCAAGCTCTATGGAGCGGCCAAGAGACCCAGTACTTC. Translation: CASSQALWSGQETQYF.

The chain's CDR3 is CASRLNEGDYGYTF. The CDR3 region has the DNA TGTGCCAGCAGACTCAATGAGGGCGACTATGGCTACACCTTC. The chain has TRBV2 and TRBJ1-2; unclear D gene. V dropped 6 bases and J dropped 3 bases, with 14 bases sitting between them. CDR3 size: 14 residues. Germline CDR1 is SNHLY and CDR2 is FYNNEI.

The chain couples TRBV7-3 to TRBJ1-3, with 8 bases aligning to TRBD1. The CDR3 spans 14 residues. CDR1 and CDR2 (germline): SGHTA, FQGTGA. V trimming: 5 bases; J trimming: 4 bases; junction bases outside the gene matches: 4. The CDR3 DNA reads TGTGCCAGCAGCCCCGACAGGGGCGGAAACACCATATATTTT. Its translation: CASSPDRGGNTIYF.

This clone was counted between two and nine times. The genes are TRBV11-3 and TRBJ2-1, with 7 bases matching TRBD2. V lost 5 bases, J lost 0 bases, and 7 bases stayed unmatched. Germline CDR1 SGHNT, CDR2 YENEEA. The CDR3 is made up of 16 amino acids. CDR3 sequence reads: CASSPGGSSSYNEQFF. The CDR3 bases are TGTGCCAGCAGCCCCGGGGGGAGCAGCTCCTACAATGAGCAGTTCTTC.

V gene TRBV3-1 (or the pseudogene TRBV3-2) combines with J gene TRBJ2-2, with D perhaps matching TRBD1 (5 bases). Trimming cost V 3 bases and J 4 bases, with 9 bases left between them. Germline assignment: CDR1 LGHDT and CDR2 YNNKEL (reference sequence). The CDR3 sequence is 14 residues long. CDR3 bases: TGTGCCAGCAGCCACAGGGAACCCACCGGGGAGCTGTTTTTT. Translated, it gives CASSHREPTGELFF.

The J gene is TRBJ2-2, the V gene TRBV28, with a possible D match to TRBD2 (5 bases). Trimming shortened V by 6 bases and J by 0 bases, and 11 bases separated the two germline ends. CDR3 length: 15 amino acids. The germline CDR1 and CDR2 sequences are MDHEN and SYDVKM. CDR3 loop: CASRWTVANTGELFF. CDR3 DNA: TGTGCCAGCAGATGGACTGTTGCGAACACCGGGGAGCTGTTTTTT.

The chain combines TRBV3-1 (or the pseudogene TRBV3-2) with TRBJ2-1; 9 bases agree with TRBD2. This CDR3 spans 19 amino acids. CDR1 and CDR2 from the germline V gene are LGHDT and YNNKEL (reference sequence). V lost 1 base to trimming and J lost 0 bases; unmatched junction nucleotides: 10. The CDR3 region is CASSQGSGGSTSSYNEQFF. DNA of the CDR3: TGTGCCAGCAGCCAAGGTAGCGGGGGTTCCACCAGCTCCTACAATGAGCAGTTCTTC.

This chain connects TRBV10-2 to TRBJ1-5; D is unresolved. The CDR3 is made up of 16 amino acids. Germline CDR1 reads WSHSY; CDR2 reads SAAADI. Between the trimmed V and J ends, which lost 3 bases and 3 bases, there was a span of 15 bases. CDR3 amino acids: CASSDWGGPINQPQHF. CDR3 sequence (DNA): TGCGCCAGCAGTGACTGGGGAGGGCCCATCAATCAGCCCCAGCATTTT.

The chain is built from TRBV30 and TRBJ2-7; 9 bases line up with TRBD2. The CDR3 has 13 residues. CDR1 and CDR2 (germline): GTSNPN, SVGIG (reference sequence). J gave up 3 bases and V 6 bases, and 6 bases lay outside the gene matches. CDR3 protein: CACGLAGLYEQYF. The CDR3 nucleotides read TGTGCCTGTGGGCTAGCGGGGCTCTACGAGCAGTACTTC. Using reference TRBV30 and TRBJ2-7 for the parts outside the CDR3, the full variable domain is SQTIHQWPATLVQPVGSPLSLECTVEGTSNPNLYWYRQAAGRGLQLLFYSVGIGQISSEVPQNLSASRPQDRQFILSSKKLLLSDSGFYLCACGLAGLYEQYFGPGTRLTVT.